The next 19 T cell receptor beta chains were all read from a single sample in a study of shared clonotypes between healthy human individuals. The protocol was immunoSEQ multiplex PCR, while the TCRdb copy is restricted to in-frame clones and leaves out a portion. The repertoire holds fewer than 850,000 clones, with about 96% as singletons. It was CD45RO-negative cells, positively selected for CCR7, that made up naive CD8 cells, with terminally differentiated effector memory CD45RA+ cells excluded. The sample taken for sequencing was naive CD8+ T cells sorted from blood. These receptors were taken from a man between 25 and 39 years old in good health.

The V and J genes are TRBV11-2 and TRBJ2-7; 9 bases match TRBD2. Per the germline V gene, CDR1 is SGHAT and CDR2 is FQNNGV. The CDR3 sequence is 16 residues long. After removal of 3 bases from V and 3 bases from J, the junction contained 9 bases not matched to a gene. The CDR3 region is CASSLSPAGGIYEQYF. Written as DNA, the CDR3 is TGTGCCAGCAGCTTGAGTCCCGCGGGAGGGATCTACGAGCAGTACTTC.

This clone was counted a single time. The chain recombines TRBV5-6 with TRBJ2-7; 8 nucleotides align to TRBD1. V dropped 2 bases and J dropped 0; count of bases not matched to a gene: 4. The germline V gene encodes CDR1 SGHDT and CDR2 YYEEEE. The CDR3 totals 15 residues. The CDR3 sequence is CASSFWTGSSYEQYF. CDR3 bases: TGTGCCAGCAGCTTTTGGACAGGGAGCTCCTACGAGCAGTACTTC.

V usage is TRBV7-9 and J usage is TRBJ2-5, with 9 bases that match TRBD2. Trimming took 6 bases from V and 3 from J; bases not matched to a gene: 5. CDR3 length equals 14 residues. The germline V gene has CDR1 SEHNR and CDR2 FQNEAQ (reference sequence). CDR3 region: CASRSASGKETQYF. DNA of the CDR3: TGTGCCAGCAGGTCCGCTAGCGGGAAAGAGACCCAGTACTTC.

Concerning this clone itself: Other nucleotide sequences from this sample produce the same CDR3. The CDR3 nucleotides are TGTGCCAGCAGCGTAGAGGGACTAGCAACAGATACGCAGTATTTT. This encodes CASSVEGLATDTQYF. The chain uses TRBV9 and TRBJ2-3; 9 bases align to TRBD2. Germline V gene data show CDR1 as SGDLS and CDR2 as YYNGEE. The CDR3 loop spans 15 amino acids. J lost 3 bases, V lost 0 bases, and 2 bases had no gene match.

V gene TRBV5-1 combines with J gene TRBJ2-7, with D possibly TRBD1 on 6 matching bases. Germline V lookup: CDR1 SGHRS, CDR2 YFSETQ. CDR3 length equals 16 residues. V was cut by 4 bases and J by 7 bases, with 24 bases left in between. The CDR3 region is CASSRDADRSNNEQYF. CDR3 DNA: TGCGCCAGCAGCCGGGACGCCGACAGGTCGAATAATGAGCAGTACTTC.

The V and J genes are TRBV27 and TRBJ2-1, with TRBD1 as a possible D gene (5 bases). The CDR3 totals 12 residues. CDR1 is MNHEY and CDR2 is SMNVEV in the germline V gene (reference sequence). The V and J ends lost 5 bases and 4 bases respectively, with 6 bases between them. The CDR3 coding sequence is TGTGCCAGCAGTGGGGCGTACAATGAGCAGTTCTTC. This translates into CASSGAYNEQFF.

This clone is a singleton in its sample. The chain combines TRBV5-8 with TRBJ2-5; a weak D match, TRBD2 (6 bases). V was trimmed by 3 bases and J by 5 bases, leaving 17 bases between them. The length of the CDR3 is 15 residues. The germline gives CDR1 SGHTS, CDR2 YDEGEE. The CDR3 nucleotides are TGTGCCAGCAGCTACGGACGGGGAGGCGAGGAGACCCAGTACTTC. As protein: CASSYGRGGEETQYF. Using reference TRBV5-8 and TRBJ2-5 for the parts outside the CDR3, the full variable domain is EAGVTQSPTHLIKTRGQQATLRCSPISGHTSVYWYQQALGLGLQFLLWYDEGEERNRGNFPPRFSGRQFPNYSSELNVNALELEDSALYLCASSYGRGGEETQYFGPGTRLLVL.

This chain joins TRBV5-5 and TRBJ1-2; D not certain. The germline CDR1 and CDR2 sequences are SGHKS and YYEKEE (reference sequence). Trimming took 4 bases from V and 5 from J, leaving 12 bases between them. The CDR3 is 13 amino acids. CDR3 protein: CASSLGVDYGYTF. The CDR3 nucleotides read TGTGCCAGCAGCCTTGGCGTGGATTATGGCTACACCTTC.

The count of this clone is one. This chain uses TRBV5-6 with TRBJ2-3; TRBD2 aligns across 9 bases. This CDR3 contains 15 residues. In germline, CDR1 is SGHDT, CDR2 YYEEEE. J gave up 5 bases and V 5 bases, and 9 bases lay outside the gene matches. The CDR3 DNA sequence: TGTGCCAGCAGTTATAGCGGGAGTGTGATAGATACGCAGTATTTT. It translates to CASSYSGSVIDTQYF.

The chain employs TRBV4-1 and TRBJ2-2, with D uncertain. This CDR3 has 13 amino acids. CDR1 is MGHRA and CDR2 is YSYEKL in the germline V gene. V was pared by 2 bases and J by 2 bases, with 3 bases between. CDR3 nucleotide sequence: TGCGCCAGCAGCCAACTTAACACCGGGGAGCTGTTTTTT. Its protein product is CASSQLNTGELFF.

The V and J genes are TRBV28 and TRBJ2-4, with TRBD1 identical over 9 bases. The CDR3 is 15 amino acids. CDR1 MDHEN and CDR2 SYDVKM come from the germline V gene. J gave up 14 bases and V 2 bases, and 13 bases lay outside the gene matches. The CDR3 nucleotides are TGTGCCAGCAGTTTAATAGGTCCCCCGGGACAGGGCAAGTACTTC. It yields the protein CASSLIGPPGQGKYF.

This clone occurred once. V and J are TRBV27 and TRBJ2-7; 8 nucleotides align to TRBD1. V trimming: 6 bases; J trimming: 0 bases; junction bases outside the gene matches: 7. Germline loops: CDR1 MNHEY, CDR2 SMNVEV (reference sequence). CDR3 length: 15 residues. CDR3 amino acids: CASRPWTGSSYEQYF. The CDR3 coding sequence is TGTGCCAGCAGACCGTGGACAGGGAGCTCCTACGAGCAGTACTTC.

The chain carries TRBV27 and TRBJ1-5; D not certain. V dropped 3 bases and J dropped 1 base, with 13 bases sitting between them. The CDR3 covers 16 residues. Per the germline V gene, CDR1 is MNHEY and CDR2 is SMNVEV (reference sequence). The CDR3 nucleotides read TGTGCCAGCAGTTTTGGGAGGGATTGGAGCAATCAGCCCCAGCATTTT. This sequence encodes CASSFGRDWSNQPQHF.

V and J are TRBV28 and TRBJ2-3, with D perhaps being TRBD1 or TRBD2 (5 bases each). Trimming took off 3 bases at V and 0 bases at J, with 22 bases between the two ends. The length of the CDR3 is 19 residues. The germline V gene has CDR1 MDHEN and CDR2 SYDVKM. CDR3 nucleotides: TGTGCCAGCAGTTTGACTCGGCACTGGGGGTCCCTAAGCACAGATACGCAGTATTTT. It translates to CASSLTRHWGSLSTDTQYF.

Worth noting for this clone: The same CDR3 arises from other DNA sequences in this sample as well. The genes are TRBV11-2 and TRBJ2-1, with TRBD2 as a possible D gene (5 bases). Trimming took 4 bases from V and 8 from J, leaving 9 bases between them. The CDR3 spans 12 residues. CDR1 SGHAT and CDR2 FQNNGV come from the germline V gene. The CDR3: CASSSVRDEQFF. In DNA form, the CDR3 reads TGTGCCAGCAGCTCGGTGAGGGATGAGCAGTTCTTC.

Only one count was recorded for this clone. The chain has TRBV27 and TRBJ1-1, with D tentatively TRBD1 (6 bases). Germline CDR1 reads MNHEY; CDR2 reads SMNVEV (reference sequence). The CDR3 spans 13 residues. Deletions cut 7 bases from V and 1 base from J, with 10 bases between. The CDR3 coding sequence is TGTGCCAGCACGGGACATTCGAACACTGAAGCTTTCTTT. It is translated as CASTGHSNTEAFF.

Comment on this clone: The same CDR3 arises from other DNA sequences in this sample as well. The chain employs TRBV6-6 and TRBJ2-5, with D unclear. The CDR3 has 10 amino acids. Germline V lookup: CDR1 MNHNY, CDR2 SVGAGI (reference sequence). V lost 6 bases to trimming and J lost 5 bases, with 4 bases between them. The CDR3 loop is CASRGETQYF. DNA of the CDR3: TGTGCCAGCAGGGGGGAGACCCAGTACTTC.

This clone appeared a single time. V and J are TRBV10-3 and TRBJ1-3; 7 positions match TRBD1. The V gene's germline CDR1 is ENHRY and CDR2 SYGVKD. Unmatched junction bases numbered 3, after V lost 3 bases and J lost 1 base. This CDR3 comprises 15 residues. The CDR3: CAISDRGQSGNTIYF. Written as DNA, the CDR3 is TGTGCCATCAGTGACCGGGGACAGTCTGGAAACACCATATATTTT.

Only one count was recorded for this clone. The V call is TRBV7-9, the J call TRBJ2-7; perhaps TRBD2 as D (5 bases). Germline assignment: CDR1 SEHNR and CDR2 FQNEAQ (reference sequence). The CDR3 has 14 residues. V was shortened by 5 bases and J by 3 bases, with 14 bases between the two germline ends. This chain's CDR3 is CASSPPGSRYEQYF. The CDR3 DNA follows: TGTGCCAGCAGCCCCCCTGGGAGTCGCTACGAGCAGTACTTC.